This T cell receptor (beta chain) was identified in a study of OX40 agonist ivuxolimab in advanced cancers. As for the study in general: Ivuxolimab, which is an agonistic anti-OX40 (CD134) antibody, was administered to the patients. Study-level points and caveats: Expanded peripheral T cells had an undetermined antigen specificity. Within 6 weeks, CD4+ and CD8+ blood T cells expanded clonally at 0.1 to 3.0 mg/kg. The 0.1-3.0 mg/kg partial responders had among the lowest clonal expansion.

Assay: immunoSEQ multiplex PCR; the TCRdb copy retains only in-frame clones and omits some. The sample has 65,000 to 85,000 clones; around 81% are singletons. About this clone: Antigen specificity is unknown.

The CDR3 loop spans 14 amino acids. The germline V gene has CDR1 SGHDT and CDR2 YYEEEE. V dropped 0 bases and J dropped 5 bases, with 11 bases sitting between them. The chain combines TRBV5-6 with TRBJ2-5, with D perhaps being TRBD1 or TRBD2 (5 bases each). This sequence was found in an adult with an advanced solid tumor such as melanoma, head and neck, liver or kidney cancer. The starting material was CD4+ or CD8+ T cells sorted from blood, obtained in a trial of the OX40 agonist ivuxolimab. The CDR3 loop is CASSLVTWGETQYF. The CDR3 nucleotides read TGTGCCAGCAGCTTGGTCACCTGGGGGGAGACCCAGTACTTC.